This T cell receptor beta chain was captured by sequencing in a study of early T cells in non-severe SARS-CoV-2 infection. On the study more broadly: Chains from this unsorted whole-blood bulk RNA could not be paired.

V lost 4 bases and J lost 5, with 15 bases in between. From germline, CDR1 is GTSNPN and CDR2 SVGIG (reference sequence). This CDR3 has 13 amino acids. As to this clonotype: Its antigen is unidentified.

Whole-study findings and limits: Using VDJdb, the matching emphasized anti-spike CD8 responses while missing private and CD4 specificities.

Attached unique molecular identifiers marked individual cDNA molecules. TCRdb processed the 5' RACE reads anew with MiXCR; each CDR3 protein has one entry. This sample yields around 59,000 distinct CDR3 sequences, of which 9.5% to 15% are seen a single time; around 3.8% belongs to the top ten. The chain uses TRBV30 and TRBJ2-7; a possible D gene is TRBD2 (6 bases). The sequenced sample was whole blood. This receptor was identified in an adult who was a healthcare worker with PCR-confirmed SARS-CoV-2 infection or an uninfected control (not recorded which). The CDR3 region has the DNA TGTGCCTGGACCCGGAGGGCCCATGACGAGCAGTACTTC. Its protein is CAWTRRAHDEQYF.